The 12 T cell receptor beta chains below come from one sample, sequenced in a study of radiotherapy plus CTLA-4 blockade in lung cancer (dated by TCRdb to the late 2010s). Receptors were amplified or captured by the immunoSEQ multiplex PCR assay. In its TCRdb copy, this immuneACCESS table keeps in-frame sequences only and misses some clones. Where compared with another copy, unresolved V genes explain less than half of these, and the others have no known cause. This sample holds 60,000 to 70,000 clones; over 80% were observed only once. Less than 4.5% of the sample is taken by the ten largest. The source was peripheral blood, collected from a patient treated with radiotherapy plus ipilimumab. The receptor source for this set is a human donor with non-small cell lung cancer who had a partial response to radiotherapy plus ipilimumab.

CDR3 DNA sequence: TGTGCCAGCAGCGTAGGGGGCCGCACTGAAGCTTTCTTT. It yields the protein CASSVGGRTEAFF. The chain uses TRBV9 and TRBJ1-1; a weak D match, TRBD1 (5 bases). Between the trimmed V and J ends, which lost 0 bases and 4 bases, there was a span of 7 bases. The CDR3 runs 13 residues. CDR1 and CDR2 from the germline V gene are SGDLS and YYNGEE. The whole variable domain, remainder taken from reference TRBV9 and TRBJ1-1, is DSGVTQTPKHLITATGQRVTLRCSPRSGDLSVYWYQQSLDQGLQFLIQYYNGEERAKGNILERFSAQQFPDLHSELNLSSLELGDSALYFCASSVGGRTEAFFGQGTRLTVV.

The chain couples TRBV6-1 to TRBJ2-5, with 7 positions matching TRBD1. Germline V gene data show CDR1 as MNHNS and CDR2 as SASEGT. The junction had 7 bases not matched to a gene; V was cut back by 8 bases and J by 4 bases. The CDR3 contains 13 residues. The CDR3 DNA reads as TGTGCCAGCGGAAGGGGGCTTGGAGAGACCCAGTACTTC. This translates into CASGRGLGETQYF.

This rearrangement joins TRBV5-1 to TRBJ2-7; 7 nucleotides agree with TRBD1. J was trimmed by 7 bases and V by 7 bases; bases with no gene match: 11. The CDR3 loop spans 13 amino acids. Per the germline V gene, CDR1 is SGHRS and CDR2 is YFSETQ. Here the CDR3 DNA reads TGCGCCAGCCGGGACAGCGATGAGAAAGAGCAGTACTTC. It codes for CASRDSDEKEQYF.

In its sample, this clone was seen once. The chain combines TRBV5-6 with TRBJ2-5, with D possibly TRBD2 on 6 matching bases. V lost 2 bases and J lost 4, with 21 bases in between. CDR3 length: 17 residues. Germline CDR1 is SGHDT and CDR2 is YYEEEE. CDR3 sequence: CASSFRTIARTGETQYF. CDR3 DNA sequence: TGTGCCAGCAGCTTCCGGACTATAGCTCGAACGGGAGAGACCCAGTACTTC.

This CDR3 reads CASSPPGEIPGETQYF. The CDR3 bases are TGTGCCAGCTCACCACCGGGAGAGATCCCCGGGGAGACCCAGTACTTC. This chain connects TRBV18 to TRBJ2-5, with a possible D match to TRBD2 (5 bases). The CDR3 has 16 residues. Germline CDR1 and CDR2: KGHSH and LQKENI. V was pared by 0 bases and J by 5 bases, with 16 bases between.

The CDR3 DNA reads as TGCGCCAGCAGCTTGGGCAGCCCATCGGGTGAGCAGTACTTC. The encoded protein is CASSLGSPSGEQYF. The chain carries TRBV5-1 and TRBJ2-7; D not resolved. V was shortened by 0 bases and J by 7 bases, with 14 bases between the two germline ends. The CDR3 totals 14 residues. The germline V gene has CDR1 SGHRS and CDR2 YFSETQ. Complete variable domain (other parts from reference TRBV5-1 and TRBJ2-7): KAGVTQTPRYLIKTRGQQVTLSCSPISGHRSVSWYQQTPGQGLQFLFEYFSETQRNKGNFPGRFSGRQFSNSRSEMNVSTLELGDSALYLCASSLGSPSGEQYFGPGTRLTVT.

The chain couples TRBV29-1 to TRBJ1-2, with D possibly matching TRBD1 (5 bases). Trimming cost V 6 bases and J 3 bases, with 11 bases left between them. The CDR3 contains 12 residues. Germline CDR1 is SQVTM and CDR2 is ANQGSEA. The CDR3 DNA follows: TGCAGCGTGCGGGGGGGGGACTATGGCTACACCTTC. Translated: CSVRGGDYGYTF. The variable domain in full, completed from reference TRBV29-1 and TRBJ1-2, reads SAVISQKPSRDICQRGTSLTIQCQVDSQVTMMFWYRQQPGQSLTLIATANQGSEATYESGFVIDKFPISRPNLTFSTLTVSNMSPEDSSIYLCSVRGGDYGYTFGSGTRLTVV.

The CDR3 sequence is CSVPGGGTDTQYF. The CDR3 bases are TGCAGCGTTCCCGGGGGGGGCACAGATACGCAGTATTTT. The chain links TRBV29-1 to TRBJ2-3; 8 positions agree with TRBD2. Germline V lookup: CDR1 SQVTM, CDR2 ANQGSEA. The V gene end was trimmed by 5 bases and the J gene end by 1 base; junction bases not matched to a gene: 2. The CDR3 spans 13 residues.

This CDR3 reads CASSRSDRADYNEQFF. In DNA form, the CDR3 reads TGTGCCAGCAGCCGATCGGACAGGGCCGACTACAATGAGCAGTTCTTC. The V call is TRBV9, the J call TRBJ2-1, with 8 bases aligning to TRBD1. The J segment lost 3 bases and the V segment lost 4 bases, leaving 9 bases of the junction unmatched. The length of the CDR3 is 16 residues. The V gene's germline CDR1 is SGDLS and CDR2 YYNGEE.

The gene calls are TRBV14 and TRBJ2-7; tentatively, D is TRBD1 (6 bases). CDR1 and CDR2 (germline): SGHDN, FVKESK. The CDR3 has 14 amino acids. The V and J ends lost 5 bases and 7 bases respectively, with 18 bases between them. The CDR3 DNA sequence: TGTGCCAGCAGCTACATGACAGGAGATTCGGAGCAGTACTTC. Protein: CASSYMTGDSEQYF.

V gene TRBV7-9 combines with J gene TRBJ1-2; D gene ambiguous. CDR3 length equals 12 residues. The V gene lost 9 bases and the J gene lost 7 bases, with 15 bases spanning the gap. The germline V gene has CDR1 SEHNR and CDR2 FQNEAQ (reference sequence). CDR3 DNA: TGTGCCAGGGACGGTCCCGGGAGTGGCTACACCTTC. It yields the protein CARDGPGSGYTF.

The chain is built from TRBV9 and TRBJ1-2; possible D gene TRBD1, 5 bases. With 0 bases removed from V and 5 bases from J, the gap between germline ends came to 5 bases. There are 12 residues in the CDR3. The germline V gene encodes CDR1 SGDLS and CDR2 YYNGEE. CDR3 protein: CASSVAGYGYTF. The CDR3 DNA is TGTGCCAGCAGCGTAGCAGGGTATGGCTACACCTTC.